This TCR beta chain stems from a study of CD8 T cells in ankylosing spondylitis. For this clonotype: Its specificity is not known. At one of its ends the junction is not consistent with the germline gene, which may arise from a read error.

The CDR3 spans 11 residues. The V gene's germline CDR1 is GTSNPN and CDR2 SVGIG (reference sequence). TCRdb reprocessed the 5' RACE reads with MiXCR, giving one entry per CDR3 protein. This sample has over 600,000 distinct CDR3 sequences, with 15% to 20% found just once. Whole-study findings and limits: A motif in TCR beta, a set of eight highly homologous variants, appeared characteristic of ankylosing spondylitis blood.

This sequence originates from a male donor with ankylosing spondylitis. The gene calls are TRBV30 and TRBJ1-1, with no clear D. The specimen sequenced was blood, either unsorted or a sorted T cell fraction (not recorded which). CDR3 amino acids: CAWSDNTGAFF. In DNA, the CDR3 is TGTGCCTGGAGCGATAACACTGGAGCTTTCTTT.